This T cell receptor (beta chain) was observed in a study of cytomegalovirus exposure and HLA in healthy donors. General study results and limits: In a later analysis, CMV-associated beta chains were mostly HLA-associated, it appeared. An analysis that was carried out later associated 16,000 or so TCR beta sequences with HLA alleles at 0.05 false discovery rate. There were under 200 TCR beta chains listed as cytomegalovirus-associated.

To note about this clone: As yet, its antigen is unknown.

PCR used 60 Vbeta primers and 13 Jbeta primers. Assay: immunoSEQ multiplex PCR; the TCRdb copy retains only in-frame clones and omits some. The sample includes around 130,000 clones, about 80% of them seen just once. Deletions cut 3 bases from V and 6 bases from J, with 10 bases between. The CDR3 is 13 amino acids. Germline lookup yields CDR1 KGHSH and CDR2 LQKENI. The rearrangement joins TRBV18 to TRBJ2-3, with D perhaps matching TRBD1 (5 bases). The specimen sequenced was PBMCs. The receptor was isolated from a man aged 35-49 years in good health and CMV-seronegative. The CDR3 is CASSPSTVDTQYF. The CDR3 coding sequence is TGTGCCAGCTCACCTTCGACAGTTGATACGCAGTATTTT.